This T cell receptor beta chain was recovered during a study of blood T cells in healthy people across ages (dated by TCRdb to the mid-2010s). Concerning the study at large: In model experiments, template switching captured roughly one uniquely barcoded TCR beta cDNA molecule for every two T cells. The study analyzed two additional independent replicas of 1 million unique cDNA reads from the same blood draw for two donors, one aged 18 to 30 and one aged 80 or older. To track age-related changes in TCR beta repertoire diversity, the study relied on deep sequencing normalized with unique cDNA molecular identifiers. The donors were divided into four age groups: young (average about 15 years), middle-aged (almost 40), aged (approximately 64) and long-lived (roughly 82). To avoid experimental bias, donors of different ages were distributed randomly across sequencing lanes.

Library construction relied on 5' RACE. The instrument was an Illumina HiSeq 2500. The second PCR ran for roughly 7 to 11 cycles and used a J-beta primer mix along with a sample-barcoded 5' primer. A template-switch 5' adaptor carrying 12 random nucleotides introduced a unique molecular identifier onto each TCR beta cDNA molecule. Each sample yielded at least 3 million CDR3-containing paired-end reads. First-strand cDNA synthesis was performed from all RNA using the Mint cDNA synthesis kit, with priming by a TRBC-specific oligonucleotide. After uracil-DNA glycosylase treatment, a first 18-cycle PCR used universal primers M1SS and BC2_uni_R on all cDNA. Processing in the source paper ran as follows. Normalization of each sample was performed by random selection of 1 million high-quality reads, each carrying a distinct molecular identifier. Reads with shared molecular identifiers were discarded instead of being binned into consensus sequences. MiTCR, set to a Q25 quality threshold and the strictest error-elimination algorithm, was used for CDR3 identification, clonotype clustering and error correction. A nonparametric unseen species model using Euler transformation provided a lower-bound estimate of total TCR beta diversity. TCRdb passed the public sequencing reads through fastp at Q25 and MiXCR, retaining productive beta sequences. Entries are consolidated by CDR3 protein sequence, retaining the most common genes and DNA. V and J calls and clone size were set by TCRdb, not the authors. The sample yields hundreds of thousands of distinct CDR3 sequences; roughly 43% were counted once. In total, the top ten clones hold 13% of the sample.

This clonotype occurred a few times. Its antigen is still unknown. Base quality data are lacking; no much larger clone is found one base away. The study at large found these results: There was a strong correlation between observed TCR beta diversity and the percentage of naive T cells measured by flow cytometry. The long-lived group showed more naive CD4+ T cells, fewer expanded clones and increased TCR diversity than the aged group, suggesting age selection. Bulk unsorted PBMC profiling prevented conclusive comparison of naive and antigen-experienced compartments. As age increased, observed TCR beta diversity per million T cells dropped in a roughly linear way, and a significant reduction was already evident by age around 41. Because donor CMV infection status was unknown, age-related changes in expanded clonotypes were potentially confounded. Estimates of total diversity from one million sequenced T cells were regarded as lower bounds and underestimates.

Systemically healthy Caucasian individuals from Russia, 39 in total and aged roughly 6 to 95 years, were included as donors. Each donor gave 8 to 10 milliliters of peripheral blood, collected into EDTA-treated Vacutainer tubes. PBMCs were isolated by Ficoll-Paque density-gradient centrifugation, with at least 7 million obtained per sample. Trizol reagent was used to extract total RNA from the PBMCs, yielding at least 6 micrograms per sample. Naive CD45RAhigh/CD27high T cell percentages were measured by flow cytometry on a PBMC aliquot from every donor. Relative to germline, V is missing 4 bases and J is missing 3 bases, with 10 bases of the junction outside any gene match. The germline V gene gives CDR1 as MNHEY and CDR2 as SVGAGI. The CDR3 runs 16 amino acids, cysteine and phenylalanine included. The DNA shown is the 48-base CDR3, in frame from base 1.

Sequencing input: blood. This chain joins TRBV6-5 to TRBJ2-7, with TRBD2 matching 9 junction bases. This sequence originates from a man in his thirties or forties in good health. The CDR3 in this case is CASSFIAGDTVYEQYF. The bases read TGTGCCAGCAGTTTTATAGCGGGGGACACAGTCTACGAGCAGTACTTC.